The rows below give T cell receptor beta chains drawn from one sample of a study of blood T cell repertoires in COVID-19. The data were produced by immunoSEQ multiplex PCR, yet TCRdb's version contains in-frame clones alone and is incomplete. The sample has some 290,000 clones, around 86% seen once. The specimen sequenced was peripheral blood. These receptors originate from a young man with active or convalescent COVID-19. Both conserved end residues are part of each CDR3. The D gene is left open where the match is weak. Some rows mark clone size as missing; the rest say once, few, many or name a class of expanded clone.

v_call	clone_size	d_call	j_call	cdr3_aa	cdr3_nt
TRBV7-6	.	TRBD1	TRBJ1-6	CASSLKDRDSPLHF	TGTGCCAGCAGCCTCAAAGACAGGGATTCACCCCTCCACTTT
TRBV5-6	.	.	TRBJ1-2	CASSLWVTTGLGGYTF	TGTGCCAGCAGCTTGTGGGTCACGACAGGCTTGGGAGGCTACACCTTC
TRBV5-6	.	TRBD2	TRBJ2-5	CASSLALSGGNQETQYF	TGTGCCAGCAGCTTGGCTCTCAGCGGGGGGAACCAAGAGACCCAGTACTTC
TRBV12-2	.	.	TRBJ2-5	CASRFPRTSGEETQYF	TGTGCAAGTCGCTTCCCACGTACTAGCGGGGAAGAGACCCAGTACTTC
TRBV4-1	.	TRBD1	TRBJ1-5	CASSQVWDRVSSSNQPQHF	TGCGCCAGCAGCCAAGTATGGGACAGGGTGTCTTCTAGCAATCAGCCCCAGCATTTT
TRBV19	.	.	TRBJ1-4	CASSRPQGSNEKLFF	TGTGCCAGTAGTAGACCCCAGGGGAGTAATGAAAAACTGTTTTTT
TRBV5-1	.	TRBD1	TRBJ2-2	CASQMTGDSSGELFF	TGCGCCAGCCAAATGACAGGGGATAGCTCCGGGGAGCTGTTTTTT
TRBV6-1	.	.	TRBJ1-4	CASSEPVNEKLFF	TGTGCCAGCAGTGAACCGGTGAATGAAAAACTGTTTTTT
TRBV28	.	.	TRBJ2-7	CASLDGRSSYEQYF	TGTGCCAGCCTCGATGGGAGGAGCTCCTACGAGCAGTACTTC
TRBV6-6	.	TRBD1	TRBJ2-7	CASSRDRGISYEQYF	TGTGCCAGCAGCCGGGACAGGGGAATTTCCTACGAGCAGTACTTC
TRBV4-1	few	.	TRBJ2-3	CASSQRTDTQSTDTQYF	TGCGCCAGCAGCCAACGGACAGACACACAGAGCACAGATACGCAGTATTTT
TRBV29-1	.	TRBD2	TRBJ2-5	CSVEGTSGRSETQYF	TGCAGCGTTGAGGGGACTAGCGGGAGATCTGAGACCCAGTACTTC
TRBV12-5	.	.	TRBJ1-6	CASASNSASPLHF	TGTGCTAGTGCCAGCAACAGTGCTTCACCCCTCCACTTT
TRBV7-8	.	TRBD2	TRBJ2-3	CASTVWPTSGRTTDTQYF	TGTGCCAGCACCGTATGGCCGACTAGCGGGAGAACCACAGATACGCAGTATTTT
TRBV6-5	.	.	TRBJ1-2	CASSRGRFHGYTF	TGTGCCAGCAGCCGAGGGAGGTTCCACGGCTACACCTTC
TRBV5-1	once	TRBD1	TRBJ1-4	CASSLATGVNEKLFF	TGCGCCAGCAGCTTAGCGACAGGGGTTAATGAAAAACTGTTTTTT
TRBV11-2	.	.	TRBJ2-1	CASSLMDIYNEQFF	TGTGCCAGCAGCTTGATGGACATCTACAATGAGCAGTTCTTC
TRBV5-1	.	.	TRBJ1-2	CASSLDSNLNSYGYTF	TGCGCCAGCAGCCTGGACAGTAATTTAAACTCTTATGGCTACACCTTC
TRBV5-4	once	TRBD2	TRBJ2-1	CASSFTSGMNEQFF	TGTGCCAGCAGCTTTACTAGCGGGATGAATGAGCAGTTCTTC
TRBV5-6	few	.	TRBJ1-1	CASSLWAGGITEAFF	TGTGCCAGCAGCCTGTGGGCCGGGGGGATCACTGAAGCTTTCTTT
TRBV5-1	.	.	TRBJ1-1	CASSLGDAGAEAFF	TGCGCCAGCAGCTTGGGGGACGCAGGGGCGGAAGCTTTCTTT
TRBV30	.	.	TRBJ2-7	CASNRGSTSYEQYF	TGTGCCTCAAATAGGGGGAGCACCTCCTACGAGCAGTACTTC
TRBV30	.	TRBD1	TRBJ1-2	CAWEANRGEHGYTF	TGTGCCTGGGAGGCCAACAGGGGAGAGCATGGCTACACCTTC
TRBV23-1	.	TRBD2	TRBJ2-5	CASSQEWRGGETQYF	TGCGCCAGCAGTCAGGAGTGGCGCGGGGGAGAGACCCAGTACTTC
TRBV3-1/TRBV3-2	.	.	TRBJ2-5	CASSQVLDSQETQYF	TGTGCCAGCAGCCAAGTTCTAGACTCCCAAGAGACCCAGTACTTC
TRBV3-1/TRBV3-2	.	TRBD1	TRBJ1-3	CASRDRGAGNTIYF	TGTGCCAGCAGAGACAGGGGAGCCGGAAACACCATATATTTT
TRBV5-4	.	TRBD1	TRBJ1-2	CASSLKDRADYGYTF	TGTGCCAGCAGCCTGAAGGACAGGGCCGATTATGGCTACACCTTC
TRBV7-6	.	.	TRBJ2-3	CASSLGGGPTDTQYF	TGTGCCAGCAGCTTAGGGGGGGGCCCCACAGATACGCAGTATTTT
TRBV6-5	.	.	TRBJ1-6	CASSPAGSTPLHF	TGTGCCAGCAGCCCCGCGGGATCGACACCCCTCCACTTT
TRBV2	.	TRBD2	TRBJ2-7	CASLETSGSYEQYF	TGTGCCAGCCTCGAGACTAGCGGCTCCTACGAGCAGTACTTC
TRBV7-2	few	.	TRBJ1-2	CASSWRILEGYTF	TGTGCCAGCAGCTGGAGGATCCTGGAAGGCTACACCTTC
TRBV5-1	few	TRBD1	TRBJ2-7	CASSLSGGYEQYF	TGCGCCAGCAGCTTATCAGGGGGCTACGAGCAGTACTTC
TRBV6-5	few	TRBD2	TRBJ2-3	CASWRTAGDTDTQYF	TGTGCCAGCTGGAGGACAGCGGGGGACACAGATACGCAGTATTTT
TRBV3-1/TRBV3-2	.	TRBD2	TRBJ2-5	CASSQVLLAGGETQYF	TGTGCCAGCAGCCAAGTCCTACTAGCGGGAGGAGAGACCCAGTACTTC
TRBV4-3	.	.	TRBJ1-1	CASSQDRGITEAFF	TGCGCCAGCAGCCAAGATCGGGGAATCACTGAAGCTTTCTTT
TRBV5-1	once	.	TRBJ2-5	CASSLGQGGPQETQYF	TGCGCCAGCAGCTTGGGGCAGGGGGGCCCCCAAGAGACCCAGTACTTC
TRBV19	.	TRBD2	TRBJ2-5	CASSGLAEAQYF	TGTGCCAGTAGTGGGCTAGCGGAGGCTCAGTACTTC
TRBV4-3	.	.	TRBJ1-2	CASSPQEDSLFEYGYTF	TGCGCCAGCAGCCCCCAGGAGGACAGTCTGTTCGAGTATGGCTACACCTTC
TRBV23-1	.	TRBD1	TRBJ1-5	CAGRDRGMQPQHF	TGCGCCGGCCGGGACAGGGGAATGCAGCCCCAGCATTTT
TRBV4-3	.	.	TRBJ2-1	CASSHTSSFDEQFF	TGCGCCAGCAGCCACACTAGTTCCTTCGATGAGCAGTTCTTC
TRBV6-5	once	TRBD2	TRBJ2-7	CASSYSLLADLYEQYF	TGTGCCAGCAGTTACTCGCTGCTAGCGGATCTCTACGAGCAGTACTTC
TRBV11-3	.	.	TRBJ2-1	CASKVQGSYNEQFF	TGTGCCAGCAAAGTCCAGGGCTCCTACAATGAGCAGTTCTTC
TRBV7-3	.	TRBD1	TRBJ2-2	CASSAKGGAETGELFF	TGTGCCAGCAGCGCCAAAGGGGGCGCAGAAACCGGGGAGCTGTTTTTT
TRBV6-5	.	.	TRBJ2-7	CASSYSMSSETYEQYF	TGTGCCAGCAGTTACTCGATGTCTAGCGAGACATACGAGCAGTACTTC
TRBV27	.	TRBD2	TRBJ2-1	CASSPGGGLHNEQFF	TGTGCCAGCAGCCCCGGGGGGGGACTCCACAATGAGCAGTTCTTC
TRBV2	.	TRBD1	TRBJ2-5	CASRITRQGVETQYF	TGTGCCAGCAGGATCACTCGACAGGGGGTGGAGACCCAGTACTTC
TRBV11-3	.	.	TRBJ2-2	CASSPTDANTGELFF	TGTGCCAGCAGCCCGACAGACGCGAACACCGGGGAGCTGTTTTTT
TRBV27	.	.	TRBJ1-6	CASSNFDSLYNSPLHF	TGTGCCAGCAGTAACTTCGACAGCCTCTATAATTCACCCCTCCACTTT
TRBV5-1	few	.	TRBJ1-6	CASSYDGSGSPLHF	TGCGCCAGCAGCTACGACGGGTCGGGGTCACCCCTCCACTTT
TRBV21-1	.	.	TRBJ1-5	CASRGGGTGNQPQHF	TGTGCCAGCCGAGGGGGAGGGACAGGGAATCAGCCCCAGCATTTT